Below are 17 T cell receptor beta chains sequenced from a single sample in a study of cytomegalovirus exposure and HLA in healthy donors. It was with 60 Vbeta and 13 Jbeta primers that the PCR ran. Clones were sequenced by immunoSEQ multiplex PCR, and TCRdb holds only the in-frame ones, with some missing. The table lists some 70,000 clones, 70% to 80% of them singletons. Sequenced sample: PBMCs. Source of these receptors: a man aged 45-65 years in good health and CMV-seronegative.

The J gene is TRBJ2-7, the V gene TRBV6-6, with D possibly TRBD2 on 6 matching bases. The CDR3 spans 15 residues. CDR1 is MNHNY, CDR2 SVGAGI, per germline (reference sequence). Trimming removed 0 bases at V and 1 base at J, with 10 bases between. CDR3 in DNA: TGTGCCAGCAGTTACTCGATTAGCGGTTCCTACGAGCAGTACTTC. Protein product: CASSYSISGSYEQYF.

This chain connects TRBV28 to TRBJ1-1; 7 nucleotides align to TRBD1. The germline V gene has CDR1 MDHEN and CDR2 SYDVKM. The V gene end was trimmed by 5 bases and the J gene end by 4 bases; junction bases not matched to a gene: 13. This CDR3 spans 16 amino acids. CDR3 residues: CASSTYRDREATEAFF. CDR3 bases: TGTGCCAGCAGTACATACCGAGACAGGGAAGCCACTGAAGCTTTCTTT.

The rearrangement links TRBV7-9 to TRBJ1-4; D remains ambiguous. Germline V gives CDR1 SEHNR, CDR2 FQNEAQ (reference sequence). Trimming pared 1 base from V and 5 bases from J, leaving 8 bases between. The CDR3 consists of 14 residues. CDR3 DNA sequence: TGTGCCAGCAGCTTAGGTGAGGGAAATGAAAAACTGTTTTTT. As protein: CASSLGEGNEKLFF.

The chain links TRBV15 to TRBJ2-7; 9 bases are a match to TRBD2. The ends lost 6 bases at V and 0 bases at J; junction bases unmatched: 3. The CDR3 sequence is 14 residues long. In germline, CDR1 is LNHNV, CDR2 YYDKDF (reference sequence). The CDR3 spells CATRNSGGSYEQYF. The CDR3 DNA reads as TGTGCCACCAGGAATAGCGGGGGCTCCTACGAGCAGTACTTC.

The gene calls are TRBV12-5 and TRBJ2-1, with 15 bases identical to TRBD2. V trimming: 5 bases; J trimming: 6 bases; junction bases outside the gene matches: 5. This CDR3 is built from 16 residues. Germline-derived CDR1 and CDR2 are LGHNT and FRNRAP. CDR3 DNA sequence: TGTGCTAGTGGTCCTGGACTAGCGGGAGGGCTCAATGAGCAGTTCTTC. Amino acids: CASGPGLAGGLNEQFF.

The genes are TRBV29-1 and TRBJ2-1; a possible D gene is TRBD2 (5 bases). CDR1 and CDR2 (germline): SQVTM, ANQGSEA. The CDR3 is 17 amino acids. Trimming shortened V by 5 bases and J by 9 bases, and 29 bases separated the two germline ends. The CDR3 bases are TGCAGCGTTCCCCCTTCATCGGGGAGTCCCCAATGGGGTGAGCAGTTCTTC. Residues: CSVPPSSGSPQWGEQFF.

The V gene is TRBV30, the J gene TRBJ1-6; 7 bases map to TRBD1. V shed 4 bases, J shed 3 bases, and the junction held 0 bases outside the gene matches. The CDR3 spans 13 residues. Germline CDR1 GTSNPN, CDR2 SVGIG (reference sequence). As DNA, the CDR3 is TGTGCCTGGACAGGGGGCTATAATTCACCCCTCCACTTT. Translated, it gives CAWTGGYNSPLHF.

The chain uses TRBV7-9 and TRBJ2-3; 7 nucleotides align to TRBD1. Germline V CDR1 and CDR2: SEHNR, FQNEAQ (reference sequence). There are 15 residues in the CDR3. Trimming cost V 0 bases and J 5 bases; bases outside gene matches: 5. CDR3 residues: CASSLARTGRDTQYF. CDR3 nucleotides: TGTGCCAGCAGCTTAGCGAGGACAGGAAGAGATACGCAGTATTTT. Complete variable domain (other parts from reference TRBV7-9 and TRBJ2-3): DTGVSQNPRHKITKRGQNVTFRCDPISEHNRLYWYRQTLGQGPEFLTYFQNEAQLEKSRLLSDRFSAERPKGSFSTLEIQRTEQGDSAMYLCASSLARTGRDTQYFGPGTRLTVL.

The V and J genes are TRBV9 and TRBJ2-2; 7 bases fit TRBD2. Trimming took 0 bases from V and 2 from J; bases not matched to a gene: 4. Germline V gene data show CDR1 as SGDLS and CDR2 as YYNGEE. There are 16 residues in the CDR3. The CDR3, as DNA: TGTGCCAGCAGCGTAGGGGCTAGCGGAAACACCGGGGAGCTGTTTTTT. This gives the protein CASSVGASGNTGELFF.

This clone was observed a handful of times. This sequence joins TRBV5-1 and TRBJ2-7; 7 nucleotides align to TRBD1. The CDR3 loop spans 15 amino acids. CDR1 is SGHRS, CDR2 YFSETQ, per germline. The V and J ends lost 4 bases and 2 bases, in that order; junction bases with no gene match: 9. For the CDR3, the DNA is TGCGCCAGCAGCCCCTTCCGGGACAGACCCTACGAGCAGTACTTC. It specifies CASSPFRDRPYEQYF.

This clone was observed a single time. The V call is TRBV7-2, the J call TRBJ1-1; 8 bases agree with TRBD1. The CDR3 length is 13 residues. The V gene's germline CDR1 is SGHTA and CDR2 FQGNSA. V was pared by 1 base and J by 8 bases, with 3 bases of the junction left unmatched. CDR3 residues: CASSLGRTGEAFF. The CDR3 DNA reads TGTGCCAGCAGCTTAGGGAGGACAGGGGAAGCTTTCTTT.

The chain links TRBV2 to TRBJ1-3, with unresolved D. CDR3 length: 12 residues. Trimming pared 5 bases from V and 7 bases from J, leaving 9 bases between. The germline gives CDR1 SNHLY, CDR2 FYNNEI. CDR3 region: CASSLQENTIYF. CDR3 DNA sequence: TGTGCCAGCAGTCTGCAAGAGAACACCATATATTTT.

This rearrangement joins TRBV29-1 to TRBJ2-7; TRBD2 is a possible D gene (5 bases). Germline assignment: CDR1 SQVTM and CDR2 ANQGSEA. Trimming pared 3 bases from V and 3 bases from J, leaving 12 bases between. This CDR3 spans 13 amino acids. CDR3 nucleotides: TGCAGCGTTGATCCGGGAAATAGCTACGAGCAGTACTTC. Protein product: CSVDPGNSYEQYF.

The sample holds one count of this clone. The junction does not match germline at one end; this may be a read error. This sample includes further DNA sequences coding for the same CDR3. The chain's CDR3 is CAWSVLGSYNSPLHF. The CDR3 bases are TGTGCCTGGAGTGTACTAGGTTCCTATAATTCGCCCCTCCACTTT. The J gene is TRBJ1-6, the V gene TRBV30; the D is unclear. Germline loops: CDR1 GTSNPN, CDR2 SVGIG (reference sequence). The CDR3 consists of 15 residues.

The chain uses TRBV6-5 and TRBJ2-7, with 7 bases lining up with TRBD2. With V trimmed by 3 bases and J by 1 base, 9 bases remained unmatched. Looked up from germline, CDR1 is MNHEY and CDR2 is SVGAGI. The CDR3 covers 16 residues. The DNA of the CDR3 is TGTGCCAGCAGTTATACGGCTAGCGGAAATTCCTACGAGCAGTACTTC. As protein: CASSYTASGNSYEQYF.

This clone was counted between two and nine times. V and J are TRBV15 and TRBJ1-3; D is uncertain. Trimming removed 0 bases at V and 0 bases at J, with 3 bases between. Germline V CDR1 and CDR2: LNHNV, YYDKDF (reference sequence). The CDR3 totals 14 residues. The CDR3 nucleotides read TGTGCCACCAGCAGAGACATCTCTGGAAACACCATATATTTT. This translates into CATSRDISGNTIYF.

The rearrangement joins TRBV5-8 to TRBJ2-7; maybe TRBD2 (5 bases). Trimming cost V 1 base and J 5 bases, with 7 bases left between them. The germline V gene encodes CDR1 SGHTS and CDR2 YDEGEE. CDR3 length: 12 residues. Here the CDR3 DNA reads TGTGCCAGCAGCTTGAGCGGACACGAGCAGTACTTC. Translated: CASSLSGHEQYF. Together with reference TRBV5-8 and TRBJ2-7, the CDR3 gives the full variable domain: EAGVTQSPTHLIKTRGQQATLRCSPISGHTSVYWYQQALGLGLQFLLWYDEGEERNRGNFPPRFSGRQFPNYSSELNVNALELEDSALYLCASSLSGHEQYFGPGTRLTVT.